These T cell receptor beta chains were read from a single sample in a study of PD-L1 blockade in urothelial cancer. Libraries were prepared by immunoSEQ multiplex PCR; TCRdb keeps only in-frame clonotypes and omits some of them. The data hold 90,000 to 120,000 clones, with roughly 88% observed a single time. The sample here was PBMCs, taken around atezolizumab (anti-PD-L1) treatment. Receptors originate from a man over 45 with urothelial cancer. CDR3s include the opening cysteine and the closing phenylalanine or tryptophan. The D gene is left open where the match is weak. Size is omitted from some rows. Given values are once, few, many or a class for expanded clones.

TRBD2,TRBJ2-1,-,TRBV27,CASRGTSGTGEQFF,TGTGCCAGCAGGGGGACTAGCGGGACCGGTGAGCAGTTCTTC
TRBD2,TRBJ2-2,-,TRBV5-1,CASSKVAGANTGELFF,TGCGCCAGCAGCAAGGTAGCGGGGGCGAACACCGGGGAGCTGTTTTTT
TRBD2,TRBJ2-1,-,TRBV19,CASRVSGSYGEQFF,TGTGCCAGTAGGGTTAGCGGGAGCTACGGTGAGCAGTTCTTC
TRBD1,TRBJ1-5,-,TRBV19,CASSSTGGAGNQPQHF,TGTGCCAGTAGTAGCACAGGGGGCGCCGGCAATCAGCCCCAGCATTTT
-,TRBJ1-3,-,TRBV30,CAWGQPSSGNTIYF,TGTGCCTGGGGGCAACCGAGCTCTGGAAACACCATATATTTT
-,TRBJ2-3,-,TRBV28,CASSLPPSDTQYF,TGTGCCAGCAGTTTACCCCCGAGCGATACGCAGTATTTT
-,TRBJ2-7,-,TRBV28,CASSFGQQNSYEQYF,TGTGCCAGCAGTTTTGGGCAGCAAAACTCCTACGAGCAGTACTTC
TRBD2,TRBJ2-2,-,TRBV5-1,CASSHRAILAGGSTGELFF,TGCGCCAGCAGCCACCGGGCTATCCTAGCGGGAGGAAGCACCGGGGAGCTGTTTTTT
-,TRBJ2-4,-,TRBV19,CASSGLFLLAKNIQYF,TGTGCCAGTAGTGGGCTGTTTCTCCTAGCCAAAAACATTCAGTACTTC
TRBD2,TRBJ2-7,-,TRBV19,CASSKGRAGVSEQYF,TGTGCCAGTAGTAAGGGTCGAGCGGGAGTGTCCGAGCAGTACTTC
TRBD2,TRBJ2-7,-,TRBV7-2,CASSSIFGLAGAIEQYF,TGTGCCAGCAGCTCTATATTCGGGCTAGCGGGAGCTATCGAGCAGTACTTC
TRBD1,TRBJ1-4,-,TRBV5-1,CASSLGTGGETTNEKLFF,TGCGCCAGCAGCTTGGGGACAGGAGGGGAAACAACTAATGAAAAACTGTTTTTT
-,TRBJ2-2,once,TRBV9,CASSAEAGELFF,TGTGCCAGCAGCGCTGAGGCCGGGGAGCTGTTTTTT